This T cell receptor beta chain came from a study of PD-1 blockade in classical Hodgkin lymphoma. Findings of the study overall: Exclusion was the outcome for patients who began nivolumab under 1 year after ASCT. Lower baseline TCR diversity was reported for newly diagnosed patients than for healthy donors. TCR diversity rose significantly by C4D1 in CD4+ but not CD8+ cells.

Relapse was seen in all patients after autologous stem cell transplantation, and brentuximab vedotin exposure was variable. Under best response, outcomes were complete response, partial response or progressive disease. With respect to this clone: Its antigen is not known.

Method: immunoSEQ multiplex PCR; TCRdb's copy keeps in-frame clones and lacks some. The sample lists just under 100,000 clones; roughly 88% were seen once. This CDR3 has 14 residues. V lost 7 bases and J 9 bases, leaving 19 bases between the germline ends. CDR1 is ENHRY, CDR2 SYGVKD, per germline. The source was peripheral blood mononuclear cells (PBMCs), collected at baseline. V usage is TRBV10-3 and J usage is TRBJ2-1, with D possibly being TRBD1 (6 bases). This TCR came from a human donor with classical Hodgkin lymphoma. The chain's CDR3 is CAITRADSTAEQFF. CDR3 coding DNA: TGTGCCATCACCCGAGCGGACAGTACAGCTGAGCAGTTCTTC.